This T cell receptor (beta chain) was recovered during a study of T cell responses to AZD1222 COVID-19 vaccine. Pooled in the analysis were second doses at about 4 or about 12 weeks. V gave up 3 bases and J gave up 1 base; unmatched junction bases: 5. The germline gives CDR1 SGHVS, CDR2 FQNEAQ. The CDR3 covers 15 residues. To note about this clone: The antigen is not known.

Study outcomes and limitations: Clonal diversity may have been underestimated, and the donors were mostly white British, with more females than males. Among vaccine-associated CD4 TCRs, coverage spanned spike, with dominance at 160-218 and 743-854. Recipients of AZD1222 seropositive at baseline numbered only 5 to 7.

Assay: immunoSEQ multiplex PCR; the TCRdb copy retains only in-frame clones and omits some. The sample yields approximately 300,000 clones, 90% to 95% seen once. The gene calls are TRBV7-8 and TRBJ2-7; TRBD1 matches at 8 bases. Sequencing was performed on peripheral blood, taken 28 days after the second AZD1222 dose. The clonotype was recovered from an adult who received the AZD1222 COVID-19 vaccine. This CDR3 reads CASSFGQGPSYEQYF. For the CDR3, the DNA is TGTGCCAGCAGCTTCGGACAGGGACCATCCTACGAGCAGTACTTC.